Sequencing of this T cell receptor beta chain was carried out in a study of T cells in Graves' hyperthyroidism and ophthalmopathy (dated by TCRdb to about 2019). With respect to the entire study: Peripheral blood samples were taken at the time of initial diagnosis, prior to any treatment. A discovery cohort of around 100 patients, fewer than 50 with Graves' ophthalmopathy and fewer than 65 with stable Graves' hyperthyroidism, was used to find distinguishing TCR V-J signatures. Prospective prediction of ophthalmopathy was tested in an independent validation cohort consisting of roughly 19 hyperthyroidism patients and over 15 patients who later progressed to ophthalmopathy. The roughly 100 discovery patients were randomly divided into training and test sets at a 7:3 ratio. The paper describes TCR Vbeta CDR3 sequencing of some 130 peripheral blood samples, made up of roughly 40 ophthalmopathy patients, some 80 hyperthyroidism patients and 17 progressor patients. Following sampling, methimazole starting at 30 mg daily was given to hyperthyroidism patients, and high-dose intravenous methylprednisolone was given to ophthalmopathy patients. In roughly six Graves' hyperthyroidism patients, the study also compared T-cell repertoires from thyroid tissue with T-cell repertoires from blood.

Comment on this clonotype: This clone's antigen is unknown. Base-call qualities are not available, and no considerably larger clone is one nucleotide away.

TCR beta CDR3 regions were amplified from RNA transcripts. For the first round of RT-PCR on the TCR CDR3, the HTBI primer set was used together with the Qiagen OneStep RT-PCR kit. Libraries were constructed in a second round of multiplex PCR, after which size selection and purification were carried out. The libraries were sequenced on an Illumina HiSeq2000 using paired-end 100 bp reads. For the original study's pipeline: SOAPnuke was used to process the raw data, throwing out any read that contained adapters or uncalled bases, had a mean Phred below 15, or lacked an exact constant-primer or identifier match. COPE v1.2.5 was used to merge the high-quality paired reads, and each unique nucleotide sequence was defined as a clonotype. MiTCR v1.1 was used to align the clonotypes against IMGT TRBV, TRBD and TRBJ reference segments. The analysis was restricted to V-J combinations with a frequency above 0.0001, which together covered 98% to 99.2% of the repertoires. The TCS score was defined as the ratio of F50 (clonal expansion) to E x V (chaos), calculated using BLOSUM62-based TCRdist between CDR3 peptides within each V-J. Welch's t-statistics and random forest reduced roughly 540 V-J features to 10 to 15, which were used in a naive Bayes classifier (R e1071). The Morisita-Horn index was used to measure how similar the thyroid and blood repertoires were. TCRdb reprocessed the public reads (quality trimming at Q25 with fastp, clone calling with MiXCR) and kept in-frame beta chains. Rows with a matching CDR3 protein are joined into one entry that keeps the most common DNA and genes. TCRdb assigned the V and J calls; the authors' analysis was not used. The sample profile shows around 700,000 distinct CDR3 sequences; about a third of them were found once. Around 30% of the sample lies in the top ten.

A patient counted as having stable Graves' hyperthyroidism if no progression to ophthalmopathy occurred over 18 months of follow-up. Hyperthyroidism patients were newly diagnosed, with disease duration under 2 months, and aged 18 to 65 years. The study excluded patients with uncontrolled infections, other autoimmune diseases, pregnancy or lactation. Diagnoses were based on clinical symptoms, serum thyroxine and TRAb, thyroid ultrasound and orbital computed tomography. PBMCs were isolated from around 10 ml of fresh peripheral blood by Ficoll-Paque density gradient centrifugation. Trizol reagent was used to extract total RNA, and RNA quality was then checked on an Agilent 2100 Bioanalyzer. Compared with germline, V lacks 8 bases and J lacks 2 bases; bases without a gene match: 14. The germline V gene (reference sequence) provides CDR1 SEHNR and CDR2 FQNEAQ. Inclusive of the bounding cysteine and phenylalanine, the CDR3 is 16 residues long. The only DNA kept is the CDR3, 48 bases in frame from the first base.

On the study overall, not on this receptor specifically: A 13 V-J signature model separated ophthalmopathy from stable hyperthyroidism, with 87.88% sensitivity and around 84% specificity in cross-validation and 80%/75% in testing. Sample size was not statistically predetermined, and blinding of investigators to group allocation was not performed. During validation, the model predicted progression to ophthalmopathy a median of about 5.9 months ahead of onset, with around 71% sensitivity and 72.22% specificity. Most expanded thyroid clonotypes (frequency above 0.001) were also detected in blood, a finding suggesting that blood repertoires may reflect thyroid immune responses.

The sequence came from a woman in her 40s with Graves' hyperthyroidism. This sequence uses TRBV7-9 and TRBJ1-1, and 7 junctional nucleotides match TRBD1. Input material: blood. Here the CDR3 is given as CASSPQQWDRNTEAFF. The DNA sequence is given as TGTGCCAGCTCACCCCAACAGTGGGACAGAAACACTGAAGCTTTCTTT.